This T cell receptor (beta chain) was recovered during a study of shared clonotypes between healthy human individuals. Study observations and caveats: Rarefaction showed that sequencing of sorted subsets was incomplete (despite large depth). The study sampled only blood, and tissue repertoires likely differ.

Germline CDR1 SQVTM, CDR2 ANQGSEA. Trimming at V came to 6 bases and at J to 3 bases, leaving 11 bases not matched to a gene. CDR3 length: 15 amino acids. Genomic DNA of every subset was divided equally among multiple immunoSEQ plates. Some 30,000 T cell genomes (around 0.2 ug DNA) went into each sorted-subset replicate. Profiled with immunoSEQ multiplex PCR; TCRdb holds only in-frame clones, not every one. The repertoire holds about a million clones, with roughly 80% as singletons. As concerns this clone: No antigen is known for it.

This TCR came from a young man in good health. The chain links TRBV29-1 to TRBJ2-1; 7 nucleotides line up with TRBD2. The sample consisted of memory CD4+ T cells sorted from blood. The subset here: CD45RA-negative fraction. DNA for the CDR3: TGCAGCGTGAGGCCACCGGGAGGATTCTACAATGAGCAGTTCTTC. Protein product: CSVRPPGGFYNEQFF.